A single sample gave rise to the 18 T cell receptor beta chains below, sequenced in a study of T cell responses to AZD1222 COVID-19 vaccine. The method was immunoSEQ multiplex PCR; TCRdb's version includes in-frame clones alone and lacks a portion of them. The sample includes about 79,000 clones, about four fifths seen only once; the top ten take approximately 1.3%. The specimen comprised peripheral blood, sampled 28 days after the second AZD1222 dose. Receptors originate from an adult who received the AZD1222 COVID-19 vaccine.

The chain combines TRBV5-6 with TRBJ2-2; 7 bases align to TRBD2. V dropped 4 bases and J dropped 1; count of bases not matched to a gene: 7. The germline CDR1 and CDR2 sequences are SGHDT and YYEEEE. The CDR3 contains 16 residues. CDR3 nucleotides: TGTGCCAGCAGCCCTGACCTAGCGGTGAACACCGGGGAGCTGTTTTTT. As protein: CASSPDLAVNTGELFF.

The chain carries TRBV5-6 and TRBJ2-1; D is perhaps TRBD1 (5 bases). With 1 base removed from V and 6 bases from J, the gap between germline ends came to 11 bases. CDR1 is SGHDT, CDR2 YYEEEE, per germline. The CDR3 consists of 14 residues. The CDR3 nucleotides read TGTGCCAGCAGCTTGATTGGGGCCCCCAATGAGCAGTTCTTC. Its translation: CASSLIGAPNEQFF.

V usage is TRBV5-6 and J usage is TRBJ2-1; no reliable D call. CDR1 and CDR2 from the germline V gene are SGHDT and YYEEEE. Trimming removed 0 bases from V and 3 bases from J, with 13 bases in between. CDR3 length: 16 residues. Here the CDR3 DNA reads TGTGCCAGCAGCTTGGAGTCTTATGGCTACTACAATGAGCAGTTCTTC. It encodes CASSLESYGYYNEQFF. Complete variable domain (other parts from reference TRBV5-6 and TRBJ2-1): DAGVTQSPTHLIKTRGQQVTLRCSPKSGHDTVSWYQQALGQGPQFIFQYYEEEERQRGNFPDRFSGHQFPNYSSELNVNALLLGDSALYLCASSLESYGYYNEQFFGPGTRLTVL.

This chain links TRBV5-6 with TRBJ1-5, with D perhaps matching TRBD1 (6 bases). The length of the CDR3 is 17 residues. V gave up 0 bases and J gave up 5 bases, with 18 bases separating them. The V gene's germline CDR1 is SGHDT and CDR2 YYEEEE. The CDR3 DNA is TGTGCCAGCAGCTTGGCCGGTAACAGGGCTCTCGATCAGCCCCAGCATTTT. It yields the protein CASSLAGNRALDQPQHF.

The chain is built from TRBV7-2 and TRBJ2-3, with 8 bases lining up with TRBD1. V dropped 3 bases and J dropped 1; count of bases not matched to a gene: 0. The germline CDR1 and CDR2 sequences are SGHTA and FQGNSA. This CDR3 comprises 14 residues. The chain's CDR3 is CASSLDRGTDTQYF. CDR3 DNA: TGTGCCAGCAGCTTGGACAGGGGCACAGATACGCAGTATTTT.

The chain recombines TRBV6-5 with TRBJ1-6; D gene ambiguous. Between the trimmed V and J ends, which lost 6 bases and 9 bases, there was a span of 12 bases. The CDR3 is 13 amino acids. CDR1 MNHEY and CDR2 SVGAGI come from the germline V gene. For the CDR3, the DNA is TGTGCCAGCAGACCGGGTAGACCTTCACCCCTCCACTTT. This translates into CASRPGRPSPLHF.

The chain recombines TRBV7-2 with TRBJ2-1, with 13 bases aligning to TRBD2. Germline V gene lookup returns CDR1 SGHTA and CDR2 FQGNSA. V lost 4 bases and J lost 2; bases outside the gene matches: 2. The CDR3 totals 16 residues. The CDR3 DNA is TGTGCCAGCAGCTCTACTAGCGGGAGGGCCTACAATGAGCAGTTCTTC. Protein sequence: CASSSTSGRAYNEQFF.

Details on this clone: Germline and junction disagree at one end, which may indicate a read error. The chain carries TRBV11-2 and TRBJ1-1; no clear D. This CDR3 is 13 amino acids long. CDR1 is SGHAT and CDR2 is FQNNGV in the germline V gene. The CDR3 sequence: CASSESRGTEAFF. The CDR3 coding sequence is TGTGCCAGCAGCGAATCCAGAGGAACTGAAGCTTTTTTT. Complete variable domain (other parts from reference TRBV11-2 and TRBJ1-1): EAGVAQSPRYKIIEKRQSVAFWCNPISGHATLYWYQQILGQGPKLLIQFQNNGVVDDSQLPKDRFSAERLKGVDSTLKIQPAKLEDSAVYLCASSESRGTEAFFGQGTRLTVV.

This chain's CDR3 is CAISRDSPWGYEQYF. For the CDR3, the DNA is TGTGCCATCAGTAGGGACTCCCCTTGGGGCTACGAGCAGTACTTC. The chain links TRBV10-3 to TRBJ2-7, with D tentatively TRBD2 (6 bases). This CDR3 comprises 15 residues. CDR1 and CDR2 from the germline V gene are ENHRY and SYGVKD. V was cut by 5 bases and J by 3 bases, with 17 bases left in between.

The rearrangement uses TRBV30 and TRBJ2-7; 11 nucleotides match TRBD1. The germline gives CDR1 GTSNPN, CDR2 SVGIG (reference sequence). The CDR3 has 15 residues. J gave up 4 bases and V 1 base, and 6 bases lay outside the gene matches. Written as DNA, the CDR3 is TGTGCCTGGAGTGACACCGGGACAGGGGGATACGAGCAGTACTTC. Its protein is CAWSDTGTGGYEQYF.

The chain has TRBV27 and TRBJ1-5; maybe TRBD1 (5 bases). The germline V gene has CDR1 MNHEY and CDR2 SMNVEV (reference sequence). The length of the CDR3 is 15 residues. The ends were cut back, 0 bases at V and 0 bases at J, with 6 bases in the middle. CDR3 amino acids: CASSLSTVSNQPQHF. The CDR3 nucleotides are TGTGCCAGCAGTTTATCGACAGTTAGCAATCAGCCCCAGCATTTT.

This chain joins TRBV18 and TRBJ1-3; a possible D gene is TRBD1 (6 bases). Germline CDR1 reads KGHSH; CDR2 reads LQKENI. The CDR3 has 16 amino acids. Trimming took 6 bases from V and 4 from J, leaving 19 bases between them. The CDR3 spells CASSQTPQGTGNTIYF. The DNA for the CDR3 is TGTGCCAGCTCCCAAACCCCACAGGGAACCGGAAACACCATATATTTT.

The chain has TRBV11-2 and TRBJ2-1; tentatively, D is TRBD1 or TRBD2 (5 bases each). Trimming cost V 6 bases and J 3 bases, with 12 bases left between them. Germline lookup yields CDR1 SGHAT and CDR2 FQNNGV. The CDR3 covers 14 residues. The chain's CDR3 is CASSPGTLYNEQFF. CDR3 nucleotide sequence: TGTGCCAGCAGTCCCGGGACCCTCTACAATGAGCAGTTCTTC.

The CDR3: CASGLGTRRVEQFF. The CDR3 bases are TGTGCTAGTGGTTTGGGGACTAGGAGGGTTGAGCAGTTCTTC. The chain employs TRBV12-5 and TRBJ2-1, with 7 bases identical to TRBD2. The V gene's germline CDR1 is LGHNT and CDR2 FRNRAP. This CDR3 is built from 14 residues. The V gene end was trimmed by 1 base and the J gene end by 9 bases; junction bases not matched to a gene: 6.

The chain uses TRBV6-1 and TRBJ1-1; D unresolved. The germline V gene has CDR1 MNHNS and CDR2 SASEGT. This CDR3 contains 13 residues. With 2 bases removed from V and 1 base from J, the gap between germline ends came to 5 bases. CDR3 sequence reads: CASSELGNTEAFF. In DNA, the CDR3 is TGTGCCAGCAGTGAATTAGGGAACACTGAAGCTTTCTTT.

The chain carries TRBV7-2 and TRBJ2-3; D remains unclear. CDR3 length equals 15 residues. Trimming took off 6 bases at V and 2 bases at J, with 15 bases between the two ends. Germline CDR1 and CDR2: SGHTA and FQGNSA. In DNA, the CDR3 is TGTGCCAGCAGTGCACGGACGCCAGACACAGATACGCAGTATTTT. This sequence encodes CASSARTPDTDTQYF.

This sequence joins TRBV6-5 and TRBJ2-7, with TRBD2 matching over 9 bases. J gave up 3 bases and V 0 bases, and 3 bases lay outside the gene matches. This CDR3 has 15 amino acids. CDR1 MNHEY and CDR2 SVGAGI come from the germline V gene. The DNA of the CDR3 is TGTGCCAGCAGTTACTCTGCGGGAGGGGACTACGAGCAGTACTTC. Encoded protein: CASSYSAGGDYEQYF.

V gene TRBV6-2 or TRBV6-3 combines with J gene TRBJ1-3; D gene ambiguous. Trimming removed 2 bases at V and 0 bases at J, with 11 bases between. Germline V gene data show CDR1 as MNHEY and CDR2 as SVGEGT. The length of the CDR3 is 16 residues. CDR3: CASSYQDLRSGNTIYF. The CDR3 coding sequence is TGTGCCAGCAGTTACCAGGACTTACGCTCTGGAAACACCATATATTTT.